The entry below gives a single T cell receptor beta chain sequence along with its context. The length of the CDR3 is 15 residues. CDR1 and CDR2 from the germline V gene are SQVTM and ANQGSEA. V was pared by 5 bases and J by 3 bases, with 6 bases of the junction left unmatched. The source of the sample is a study of shared clonotypes between healthy human individuals. Across the whole study: With ages of 18 to 49, the donors were a couple of women and three men.

The quantity of DNA used in unsorted PBMC replicate PCRs was approximately 320 ng, corresponding to tens of thousands of T cell genomes. Repertoires were generated with immunoSEQ multiplex PCR, while TCRdb's copy carries only in-frame clones and drops some. Altogether approximately 470,000 clones are present, around four fifths being singletons, with the ten largest covering around 12%. Sequences were obtained from PBMCs. The chain recombines TRBV29-1 with TRBJ2-5, with 13 bases aligning to TRBD2. The origin of this receptor is a woman between 40 and 55 years old in good health. Some clones in this sample may be carry-over from other donors' samples. This CDR3 reads CSVRRTSGSEETQYF. The CDR3 DNA reads as TGCAGCGTTCGGCGGACTAGCGGGAGTGAAGAGACCCAGTACTTC.